A selection of T cell receptor beta chains follows, all from one sample in a study of CD8 T cells in ankylosing spondylitis. MiXCR, run by TCRdb on the 5' RACE reads, gives a single entry per CDR3 protein. This sample has roughly 160,000 distinct CDR3 sequences, with roughly 10% found just once. The sequenced material came from blood, either unsorted or a sorted T cell fraction (not recorded which). These TCRs come from a female donor with ankylosing spondylitis or in good health (not recorded which). CDR3s include the opening cysteine and the closing phenylalanine or tryptophan. A D gene is named only where the DNA matches it firmly. Clone size is given for some rows only: seen once, a few or many times, or a class if the clone is expanded.

CDR3 protein | CDR3 DNA | J gene | clone size | V gene | D gene
CASSEYGTVGGLTNNEQFF | TGTGCCAGCAGTGAATACGGGACAGTTGGGGGACTGACGAACAATGAGCAGTTCTTC | TRBJ2-1 | few | TRBV25-1 | NA
CASSLGVSGEKLFF | TGTGCCAGCAGTCTCGGTGTTTCGGGAGAAAAACTGTTTTTT | TRBJ1-4 | NA | TRBV28 | NA
CASSLASRSNEQFF | TGTGCCAGCAGCTTAGCATCACGTAGCAATGAGCAGTTCTTC | TRBJ2-1 | NA | TRBV7-2 | NA
CASITSVFSTDTQYF | TGTGCCAGCATCACTAGCGTTTTTTCCACAGATACGCAGTATTTT | TRBJ2-3 | NA | TRBV28 | TRBD2
CSARDQGGIQYF | TGCAGTGCTAGAGATCAAGGGGGCATTCAGTACTTC | TRBJ2-4 | many | TRBV20-1 | NA
CASSYEMAGSSTDTQYF | TGTGCCAGCAGTTACGAGATGGCGGGATCTAGCACAGATACGCAGTATTTT | TRBJ2-3 | NA | TRBV6-2/TRBV6-3 | NA
CASSLSTSGGSEAFF | TGTGCCAGCAGTTTATCCACATCAGGGGGCTCTGAAGCTTTCTTT | TRBJ1-1 | many | TRBV27 | TRBD1
CASSPAGDEQFF | TGTGCCAGCAGCCCCGCGGGAGATGAGCAGTTCTTC | TRBJ2-1 | many | TRBV7-9 | TRBD2
CASSFSGTGQPQHF | TGTGCCAGCAGTTTTTCAGGGACGGGTCAGCCCCAGCATTTT | TRBJ1-5 | NA | TRBV28 | NA
CASTPGLASASEQFF | TGCGCCAGCACCCCCGGATTAGCCTCTGCGTCCGAGCAGTTCTTC | TRBJ2-1 | few | TRBV5-1 | NA
CASSLTPPSDERTEAFF | TGTGCCAGCAGTTTAACCCCTCCGTCGGACGAGAGAACCGAAGCTTTCTTT | TRBJ1-1 | NA | TRBV28 | NA
CASSFVSKPYEQYF | TGTGCCAGCAGCTTTGTCTCAAAACCCTACGAGCAGTACTTC | TRBJ2-7 | many | TRBV7-2 | NA
CSASEGADLYTQYF | TGCAGTGCTTCGGAGGGGGCGGATTTATATACGCAGTATTTT | TRBJ2-3 | many | TRBV20-1 | NA
CASSYSRGTTEAFF | TGTGCCAGCAGTTACTCAAGGGGAACCACTGAAGCTTTCTTT | TRBJ1-1 | NA | TRBV6-5 | NA
CASSLVGQKSSYNEQFF | TGTGCCAGCAGCTTAGTCGGACAGAAGAGCTCCTACAATGAGCAGTTCTTC | TRBJ2-1 | NA | TRBV7-8 | NA
CSAPGSQRFYEQYF | TGCAGTGCCCCTGGGTCTCAAAGGTTCTACGAGCAGTACTTC | TRBJ2-7 | few | TRBV20-1 | NA
CASSSPNADLLQYF | TGTGCCAGCAGCTCACCAAACGCGGACTTGCTACAGTATTTT | TRBJ2-3 | NA | TRBV9 | NA
CASSDPDSSEAFF | TGTGCCAGCAGTGACCCTGACAGCAGCGAAGCTTTCTTT | TRBJ1-1 | many | TRBV6-2/TRBV6-3 | NA
CASSQGTVSNYGYTF | TGCGCCAGCAGCCAAGGGACAGTCTCTAACTATGGCTACACCTTC | TRBJ1-2 | few | TRBV4-3 | NA
CSARSSQGARTEAFF | TGCAGTGCTAGAAGTTCCCAGGGGGCGCGCACTGAAGCTTTCTTT | TRBJ1-1 | many | TRBV20-1 | TRBD1
CASSFRLLSTDTQYF | TGTGCCAGCAGTTTCAGGCTCCTGAGCACAGATACGCAGTATTTT | TRBJ2-3 | few | TRBV28 | NA
CSARDRGSNQPQHF | TGCAGTGCTAGAGATAGAGGGAGCAATCAGCCCCAGCATTTT | TRBJ1-5 | many | TRBV20-1 | NA
CSVGDASSYNEQFF | TGCAGCGTTGGGGACGCTAGCTCCTACAATGAGCAGTTCTTC | TRBJ2-1 | many | TRBV29-1 | NA
CASSQVVGLRGGYTF | TGTGCCAGCAGCCAAGTAGTCGGACTGAGGGGTGGCTACACCTTC | TRBJ1-2 | NA | TRBV14 | NA
CASSPGLAGVLAKNIQYF | TGCGCCAGCAGCCCGGGACTAGCGGGAGTCTTAGCCAAAAACATTCAGTACTTC | TRBJ2-4 | few | TRBV5-1 | TRBD2
CASSVTTWAMADTQYF | TGTGCCAGCAGTGTGACGACTTGGGCGATGGCAGATACGCAGTATTTT | TRBJ2-3 | NA | TRBV12-3/TRBV12-4 | NA
CASSPGGAEQFF | TGTGCCAGCAGCCCCGGGGGGGCTGAGCAGTTCTTC | TRBJ2-1 | many | TRBV7-6 | TRBD2
CASSGSGGLTDTQYF | TGTGCCAGCAGCGGGAGCGGGGGGTTGACAGATACGCAGTATTTT | TRBJ2-3 | NA | TRBV9 | TRBD2
CASSFAPTEAFF | TGTGCCAGCAGTTTTGCCCCCACTGAAGCTTTCTTT | TRBJ1-1 | NA | TRBV12-3/TRBV12-4 | NA
CASSVWDRSYEQYF | TGTGCCAGCAGCGTATGGGACAGGTCCTACGAGCAGTACTTC | TRBJ2-7 | few | TRBV9 | TRBD1
CASSQSGVNTEAFF | TGCGCCAGCAGCCAGTCAGGGGTGAACACTGAAGCTTTCTTT | TRBJ1-1 | medium-sized | TRBV4-1 | NA
CASSIGQGEETQYF | TGTGCCAGTAGTATAGGACAGGGTGAAGAGACCCAGTACTTC | TRBJ2-5 | few | TRBV19 | TRBD1
CASSLRGGSPAAYNEQFF | TGTGCCAGCAGTTTAAGGGGGGGGTCCCCTGCCGCGTACAATGAGCAGTTCTTC | TRBJ2-1 | NA | TRBV12-3/TRBV12-4 | NA
CSAQGIGYEQYF | TGCAGCGCGCAGGGAATTGGGTACGAGCAGTACTTC | TRBJ2-7 | many | TRBV29-1 | NA
CASSSDGLGNTIYF | TGTGCCAGCAGTTCGGACGGCCTTGGAAACACCATATATTTT | TRBJ1-3 | NA | TRBV12-3/TRBV12-4 | NA
CASSSESDPRGYTF | TGCGCCAGCAGCTCCGAGTCAGACCCTCGCGGCTACACCTTC | TRBJ1-2 | many | TRBV5-1 | NA
CASSLSDGTVPHLEQFF | TGTGCCAGCAGTTTATCCGACGGGACTGTACCCCACCTTGAGCAGTTCTTC | TRBJ2-1 | NA | TRBV28 | NA
CAIRAWTGETYEQYF | TGTGCCATCAGAGCATGGACAGGGGAGACCTACGAGCAGTACTTC | TRBJ2-7 | many | TRBV10-3 | TRBD1
CASSSGSGPLF | TGTGCCAGCAGTTCTGGGTCGGGCCCCCTCTTC | TRBJ2-1 | few | TRBV6-6 | NA
CASTLSGRGLNEQFF | TGTGCCAGCACCCTGAGCGGGCGCGGCCTCAATGAGCAGTTCTTC | TRBJ2-1 | NA | TRBV12-3/TRBV12-4 | NA
CASSLYRGELFF | TGTGCCAGCAGCCTCTACAGGGGGGAGCTGTTTTTT | TRBJ2-2 | few | TRBV7-8 | NA
CASSELGQDTGELFF | TGCGCCAGCAGTGAGCTGGGACAAGACACCGGGGAGCTGTTTTTT | TRBJ2-2 | NA | TRBV10-1 | NA